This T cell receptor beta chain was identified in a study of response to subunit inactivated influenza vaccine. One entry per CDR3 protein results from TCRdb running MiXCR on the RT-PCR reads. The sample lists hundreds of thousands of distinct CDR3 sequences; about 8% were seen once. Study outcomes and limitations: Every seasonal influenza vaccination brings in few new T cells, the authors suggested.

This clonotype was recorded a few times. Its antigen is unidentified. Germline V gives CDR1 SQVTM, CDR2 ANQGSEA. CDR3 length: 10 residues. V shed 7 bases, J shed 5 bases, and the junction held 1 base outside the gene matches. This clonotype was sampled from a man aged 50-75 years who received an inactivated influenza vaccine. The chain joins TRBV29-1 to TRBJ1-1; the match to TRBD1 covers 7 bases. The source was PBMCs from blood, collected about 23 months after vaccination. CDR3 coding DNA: TGCAGCGGACAGGGTACTGAAGCTTTCTTT. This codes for CSGQGTEAFF.